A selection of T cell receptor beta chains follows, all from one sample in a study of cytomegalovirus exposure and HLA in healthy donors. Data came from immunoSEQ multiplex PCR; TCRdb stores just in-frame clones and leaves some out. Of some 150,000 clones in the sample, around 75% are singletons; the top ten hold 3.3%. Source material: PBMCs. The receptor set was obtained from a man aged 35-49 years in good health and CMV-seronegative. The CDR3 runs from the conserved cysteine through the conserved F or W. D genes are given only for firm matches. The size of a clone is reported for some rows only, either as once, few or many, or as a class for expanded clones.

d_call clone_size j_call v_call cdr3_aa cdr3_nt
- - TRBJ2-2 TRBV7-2 CASSSQGNGELFF TGTGCCAGCAGCTCGCAGGGGAACGGGGAGCTGTTTTTT
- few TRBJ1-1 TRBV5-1 CASSLNSLTEAFF TGCGCCAGCAGCTTGAACAGCCTAACTGAAGCTTTCTTT
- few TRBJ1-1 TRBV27 CASSLSQGVTEAFF TGTGCCAGCAGTTTATCCCAGGGTGTAACTGAAGCTTTCTTT
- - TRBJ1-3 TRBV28 CASSLYSPRQSGNTIYF TGTGCCAGCAGTTTATATTCCCCCCGACAGTCTGGAAACACCATATATTTT
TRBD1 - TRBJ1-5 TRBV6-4 CASRYADRVVQPQHF TGTGCCAGCAGATACGCGGACAGGGTGGTACAGCCCCAGCATTTT
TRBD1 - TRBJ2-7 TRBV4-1 CASSQRTGHEQYF TGCGCCAGCAGCCAAAGGACAGGCCACGAGCAGTACTTC
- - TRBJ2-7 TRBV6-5 CASSRDSYEQYF TGTGCCAGCAGCCGAGACTCCTACGAGCAGTACTTC
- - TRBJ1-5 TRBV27 CASSLLPGSGNSNQPQHF TGTGCCAGCAGTTTACTCCCCGGATCAGGTAATAGCAATCAGCCCCAGCATTTT
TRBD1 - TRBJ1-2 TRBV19 CASSVRTGYYGYTF TGTGCCAGTAGTGTCCGGACAGGATACTATGGCTACACCTTC
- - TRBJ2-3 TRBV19 CASSKLPGASTDTQYF TGTGCCAGTAGTAAGCTCCCGGGAGCTAGCACAGATACGCAGTATTTT
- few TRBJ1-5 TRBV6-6 CASSFMGELSNQPQHF TGTGCCAGCAGTTTTATGGGAGAGCTTAGCAATCAGCCCCAGCATTTT
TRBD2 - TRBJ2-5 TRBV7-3 CASSLTSGGAGETQYF TGTGCCAGCAGCTTAACTAGCGGGGGGGCCGGCGAGACCCAGTACTTC
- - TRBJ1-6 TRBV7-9 CASSFAAVVLNSPLHF TGTGCCAGCAGTTTCGCGGCAGTAGTGCTAAATTCACCCCTCCACTTT
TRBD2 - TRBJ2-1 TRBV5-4 CASRTGTSGGYGEQFF TGTGCCAGCAGAACCGGGACTAGCGGGGGGTACGGTGAGCAGTTCTTC
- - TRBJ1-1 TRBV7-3 CASSLRRQGSEAFF TGTGCCAGCAGCTTAAGGAGGCAGGGGTCTGAAGCTTTCTTT
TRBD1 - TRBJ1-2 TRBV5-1 CASSFAGQGINGYTF TGCGCCAGCAGCTTTGCGGGACAGGGCATCAATGGCTACACCTTC
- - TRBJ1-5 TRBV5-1 CASSLGSEGQPQHF TGCGCCAGCAGCTTGGGGTCAGAGGGTCAGCCCCAGCATTTT
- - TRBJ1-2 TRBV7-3 CASSLGEDYGYTF TGTGCCAGCAGCTTGGGGGAGGACTATGGCTACACCTTC
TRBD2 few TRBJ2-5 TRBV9 CASSVEEAGEQETQYF TGTGCCAGCAGCGTAGAGGAAGCGGGGGAGCAAGAGACCCAGTACTTC
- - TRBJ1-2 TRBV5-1 CASSLGVPNYGYTF TGCGCCAGCAGCTTGGGAGTGCCTAACTATGGCTACACCTTC
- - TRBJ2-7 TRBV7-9 CASSSPGQPYEQYF TGTGCCAGCAGCTCCCCCGGACAGCCCTACGAGCAGTACTTC
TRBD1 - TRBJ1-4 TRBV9 CASSVWDRSGEKLFF TGTGCCAGCAGCGTCTGGGACAGGAGCGGTGAAAAACTGTTTTTT
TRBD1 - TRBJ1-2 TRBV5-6 CASSSQGVRSGYTF TGTGCCAGCAGCTCGCAGGGGGTTCGGAGTGGCTACACCTTC
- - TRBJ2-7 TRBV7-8 CASSPILAGARYEQYF TGTGCCAGCAGCCCAATCCTTGCGGGGGCTAGATACGAGCAGTACTTC
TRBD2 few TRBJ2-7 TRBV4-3 CASSRKTSGGTSYEQYF TGCGCCAGCAGCCGTAAGACTAGCGGGGGGACCTCTTACGAGCAGTACTTC
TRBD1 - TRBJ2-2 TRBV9 CASSGDGQGGTGELFF TGTGCCAGCAGCGGCGATGGACAGGGGGGCACCGGGGAGCTGTTTTTT
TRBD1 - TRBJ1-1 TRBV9 CASLPTGDMNTEAFF TGTGCCAGCCTTCCAACAGGGGATATGAACACTGAAGCTTTCTTT
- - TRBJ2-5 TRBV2 CASSVLGGETQYF TGTGCCAGCAGTGTTCTAGGCGGAGAGACCCAGTACTTC
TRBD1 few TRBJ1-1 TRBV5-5 CASSFRTGQNTEAFF TGTGCCAGCAGCTTTAGGACAGGGCAGAACACTGAAGCTTTCTTT
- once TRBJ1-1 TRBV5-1 CASSFWGDGTEAFF TGCGCCAGCAGCTTTTGGGGGGACGGGACTGAAGCTTTCTTT
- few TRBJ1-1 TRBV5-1 CASRYSNTEAFF TGCGCCAGCAGATACAGTAACACTGAAGCTTTCTTT
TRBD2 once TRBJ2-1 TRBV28 CASSLGGGVSYNEQFF TGTGCCAGCAGTTTGGGCGGGGGGGTCTCCTACAATGAGCAGTTCTTC
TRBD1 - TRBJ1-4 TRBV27 CASSLGTVGEKLFF TGTGCCAGCAGTCTGGGGACAGTGGGGGAAAAACTGTTTTTT
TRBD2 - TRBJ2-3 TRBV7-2 CASSLVLLAGGRADTQYF TGTGCCAGCAGCTTAGTGTTGCTAGCGGGGGGGCGGGCAGATACGCAGTATTTT
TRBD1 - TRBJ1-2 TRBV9 CASSVGSGGGQGIYGYTF TGTGCCAGCAGCGTAGGCTCCGGGGGGGGACAGGGGATATATGGCTACACCTTC
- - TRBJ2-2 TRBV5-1 CASSLWDSNTGELFF TGCGCCAGCAGCTTGTGGGACTCCAACACCGGGGAGCTGTTTTTT
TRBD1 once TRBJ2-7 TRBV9 CASSEGSGTGGREQYF TGTGCCAGCAGCGAGGGGAGTGGGACAGGGGGCAGGGAGCAGTACTTC
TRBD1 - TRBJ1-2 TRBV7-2 CASSPRQGDYGYTF TGTGCCAGCAGCCCGCGACAGGGGGACTATGGCTACACCTTC
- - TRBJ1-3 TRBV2 CASRRDFLGNTIYF TGTGCCAGCAGACGAGACTTCTTGGGAAACACCATATATTTT
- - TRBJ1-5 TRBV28 CASSFGTVSPQHF TGTGCCAGCAGTTTTGGTACAGTGAGCCCCCAGCATTTT
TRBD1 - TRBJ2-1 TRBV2 CASSFSGGEVDNEQFF TGTGCCAGCAGTTTTTCAGGGGGCGAGGTTGACAATGAGCAGTTCTTC
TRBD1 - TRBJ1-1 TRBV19 CASSTHRGKNTEAFF TGTGCCAGTAGTACGCACAGGGGAAAGAACACTGAAGCTTTCTTT
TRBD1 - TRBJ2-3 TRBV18 CASSPGQGRDTQYF TGTGCCAGCTCTCCAGGACAGGGGCGGGATACGCAGTATTTT
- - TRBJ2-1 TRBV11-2 CASSLEDGDEQFF TGTGCCAGCAGCTTGGAGGACGGGGATGAGCAGTTCTTC
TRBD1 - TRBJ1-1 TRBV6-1 CASSERTGMNTEAFF TGTGCCAGCAGTGAACGGACAGGGATGAACACTGAAGCTTTCTTT
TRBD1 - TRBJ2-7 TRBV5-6 CASRFRLQGISYEQYF TGTGCCAGCAGATTTCGGTTACAGGGGATTTCCTACGAGCAGTACTTC
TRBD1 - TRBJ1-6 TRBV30 CAWSPRGTGRNSPLHF TGTGCCTGGAGTCCCCGGGGGACAGGGAGAAATTCACCCCTCCACTTT
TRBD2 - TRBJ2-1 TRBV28 CASILGLADHNEQFF TGTGCCAGCATCCTCGGACTAGCGGACCACAATGAGCAGTTCTTC
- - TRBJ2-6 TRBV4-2 CASSQDGLGAASGANVLTF TGTGCCAGCAGCCAAGATGGTCTGGGGGCCGCCTCTGGGGCCAACGTCCTGACTTTC